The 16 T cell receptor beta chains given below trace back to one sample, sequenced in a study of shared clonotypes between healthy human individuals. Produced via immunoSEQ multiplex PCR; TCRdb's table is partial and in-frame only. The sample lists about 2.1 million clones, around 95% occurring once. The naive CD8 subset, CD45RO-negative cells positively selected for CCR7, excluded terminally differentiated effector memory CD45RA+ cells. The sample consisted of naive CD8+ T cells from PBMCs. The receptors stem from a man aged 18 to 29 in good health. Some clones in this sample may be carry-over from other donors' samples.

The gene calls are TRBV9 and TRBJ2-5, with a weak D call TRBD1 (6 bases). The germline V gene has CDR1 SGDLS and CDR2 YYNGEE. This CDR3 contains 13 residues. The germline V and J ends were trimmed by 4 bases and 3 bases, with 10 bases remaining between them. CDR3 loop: CASSPRGKETQYF. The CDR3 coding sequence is TGTGCCAGCAGCCCAAGGGGGAAAGAGACCCAGTACTTC.

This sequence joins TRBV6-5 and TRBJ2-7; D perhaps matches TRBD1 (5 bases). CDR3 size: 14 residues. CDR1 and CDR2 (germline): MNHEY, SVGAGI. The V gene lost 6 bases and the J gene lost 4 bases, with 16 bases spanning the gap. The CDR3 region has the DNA TGTGCCAGCAGAGTAGTTAGGGGCTCTTACGAGCAGTACTTC. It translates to CASRVVRGSYEQYF.

The CDR3 reads CASSSTGTAYGYTF. The CDR3 bases are TGTGCCAGCAGCTCCACCGGGACAGCTTATGGCTACACCTTC. The J gene is TRBJ1-2, the V gene TRBV7-2; 7 bases match TRBD1. The CDR3 extends over 14 amino acids. Germline assignment: CDR1 SGHTA and CDR2 FQGNSA. The ends lost 4 bases at V and 5 bases at J; junction bases unmatched: 7. Combining the CDR3 with reference TRBV7-2 and TRBJ1-2 gives the whole variable domain GAGVSQSPSNKVTEKGKDVELRCDPISGHTALYWYRQSLGQGLEFLIYFQGNSAPDKSGLPSDRFSAERTGGSVSTLTIQRTQQEDSAVYLCASSSTGTAYGYTFGSGTRLTVV.

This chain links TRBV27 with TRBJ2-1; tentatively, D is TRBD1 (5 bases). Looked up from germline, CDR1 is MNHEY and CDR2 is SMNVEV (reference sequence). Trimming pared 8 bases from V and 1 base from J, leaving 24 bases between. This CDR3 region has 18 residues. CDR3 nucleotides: TGTGCCAGCGTCAAGTGGGGCCATGCTGGAGAGTCCTACAATGAGCAGTTCTTC. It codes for CASVKWGHAGESYNEQFF.

CDR3 sequence reads: CASSLKLLRQTTGNTIYF. CDR3 coding DNA: TGCGCCAGCAGCTTGAAACTTCTTAGACAGACAACTGGAAACACCATATATTTT. This chain links TRBV5-1 with TRBJ1-3, with D perhaps TRBD1 (5 bases). V shed 1 base and J shed 2 bases, with 19 bases lying between them. The CDR3 totals 18 residues. Germline CDR1 SGHRS, CDR2 YFSETQ.

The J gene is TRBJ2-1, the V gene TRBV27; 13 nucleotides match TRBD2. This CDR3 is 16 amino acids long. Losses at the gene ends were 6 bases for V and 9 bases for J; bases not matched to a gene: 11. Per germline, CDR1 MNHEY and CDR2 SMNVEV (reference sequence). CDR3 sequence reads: CASSPGLAGSRLEQFF. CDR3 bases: TGTGCCAGCAGCCCGGGACTAGCGGGGTCTAGGCTTGAGCAGTTCTTC.

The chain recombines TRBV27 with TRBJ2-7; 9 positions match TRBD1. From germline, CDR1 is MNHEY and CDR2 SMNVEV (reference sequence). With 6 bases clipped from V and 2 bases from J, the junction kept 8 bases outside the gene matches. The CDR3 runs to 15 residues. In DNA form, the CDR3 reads TGTGCCAGCAGACCTTCGGGGACAGGGACCTACGAGCAGTACTTC. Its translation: CASRPSGTGTYEQYF.

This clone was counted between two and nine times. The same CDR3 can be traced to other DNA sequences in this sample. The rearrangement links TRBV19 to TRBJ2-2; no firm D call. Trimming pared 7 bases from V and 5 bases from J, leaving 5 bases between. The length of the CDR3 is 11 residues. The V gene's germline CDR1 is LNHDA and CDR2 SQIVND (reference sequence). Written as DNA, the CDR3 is TGTGCCAGTACCTCAACCGGGGAGCTGTTTTTT. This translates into CASTSTGELFF.

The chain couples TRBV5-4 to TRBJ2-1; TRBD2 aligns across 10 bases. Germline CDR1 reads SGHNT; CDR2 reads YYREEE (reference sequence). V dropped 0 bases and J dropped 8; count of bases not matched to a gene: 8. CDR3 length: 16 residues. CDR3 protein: CASSLVGLAGEDEQFF. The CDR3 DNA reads TGTGCCAGCAGCTTGGTAGGGCTAGCGGGAGAGGATGAGCAGTTCTTC.

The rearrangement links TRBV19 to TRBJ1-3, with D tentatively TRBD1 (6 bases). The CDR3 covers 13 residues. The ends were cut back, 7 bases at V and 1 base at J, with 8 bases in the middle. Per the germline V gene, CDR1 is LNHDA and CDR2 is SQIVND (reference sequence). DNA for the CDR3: TGTGCCAGTACCCAGGGGTCTGGAAACACCATATATTTT. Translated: CASTQGSGNTIYF.

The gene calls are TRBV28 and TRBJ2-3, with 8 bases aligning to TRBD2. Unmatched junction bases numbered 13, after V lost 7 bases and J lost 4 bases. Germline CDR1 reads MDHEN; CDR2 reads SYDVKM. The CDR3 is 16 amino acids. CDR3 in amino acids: CASTPLPPGGADTQYF. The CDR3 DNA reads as TGTGCCAGCACCCCTCTTCCCCCGGGAGGGGCAGATACGCAGTATTTT.

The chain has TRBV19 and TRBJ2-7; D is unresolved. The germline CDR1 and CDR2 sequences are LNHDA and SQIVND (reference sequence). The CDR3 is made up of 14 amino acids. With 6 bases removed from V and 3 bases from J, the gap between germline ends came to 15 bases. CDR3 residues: CASRPTSGLYEQYF. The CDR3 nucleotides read TGTGCCAGTAGACCCACCTCCGGTCTCTACGAGCAGTACTTC.

The CDR3 DNA reads TGTGCCACCGCGACAGAGGAGTATGGCTACACCTTC. Its protein is CATATEEYGYTF. The chain joins TRBV5-4 to TRBJ1-2, with D perhaps matching TRBD1 (5 bases). CDR3 length equals 12 residues. The ends were cut back, 9 bases at V and 5 bases at J, with 14 bases in the middle. Germline CDR1 SGHNT, CDR2 YYREEE (reference sequence).

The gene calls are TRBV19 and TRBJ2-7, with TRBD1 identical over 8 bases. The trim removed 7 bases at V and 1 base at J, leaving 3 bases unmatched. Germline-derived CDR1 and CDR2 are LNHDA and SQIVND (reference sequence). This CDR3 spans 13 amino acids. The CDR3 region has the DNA TGTGCCAGTAAGGACAGGGAGTCCTACGAGCAGTACTTC. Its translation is CASKDRESYEQYF.

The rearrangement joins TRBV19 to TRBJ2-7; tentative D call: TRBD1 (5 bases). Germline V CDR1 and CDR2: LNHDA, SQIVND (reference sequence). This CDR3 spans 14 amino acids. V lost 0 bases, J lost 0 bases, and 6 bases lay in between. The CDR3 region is CASSIETDSYEQYF. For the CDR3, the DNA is TGTGCCAGTAGTATAGAGACAGACTCCTACGAGCAGTACTTC.

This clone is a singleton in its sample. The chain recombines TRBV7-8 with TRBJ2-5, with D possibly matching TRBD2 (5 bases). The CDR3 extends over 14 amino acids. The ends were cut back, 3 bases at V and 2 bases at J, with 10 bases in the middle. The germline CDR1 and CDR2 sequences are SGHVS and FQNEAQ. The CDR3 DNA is TGTGCCAGCAGCTTCAGGCGGGCTCAAGAGACCCAGTACTTC. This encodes CASSFRRAQETQYF.